This T cell receptor (beta chain) originates from a study of cytomegalovirus exposure and HLA in healthy donors. As for the study in general: The Caucasian-associated ancestry cluster held 80% to 90% of around 380 genotyped donors. Whole-study results and caveats: Sequences of the TCR beta chain were said to predict the HLA-A and HLA-B alleles of most subjects accurately. Approximately 160 TCR beta chains were listed as cytomegalovirus-associated. Accounts indicate the classifier identified cytomegalovirus status with strong specificity and sensitivity.

With 1 base removed from V and 8 bases from J, the gap between germline ends came to 12 bases. Germline V gene sequence: CDR1 SGHRS, CDR2 YFSETQ. This CDR3 has 13 amino acids. The table lists this clone with a few counts. Its antigen is unidentified. Use of 60 Vbeta and 13 Jbeta primers characterized the PCR. Profiling relied on immunoSEQ multiplex PCR, and the TCRdb table lists in-frame clones only, not all of them. The sample records roughly 130,000 clones, 80% being singletons. The chain recombines TRBV5-1 with TRBJ1-1; TRBD1 might be the D (5 bases). Sequenced sample: PBMCs. This receptor was taken from a man aged 40-50 years in good health and CMV-seronegative. The DNA for the CDR3 is TGCGCCAGCAGCTTGATGGGGGGGAACGAAGCTTTCTTT. It specifies CASSLMGGNEAFF.